One T cell receptor (beta chain) is described in this entry. Its antigen is not known. The sample is drawn from a study of T cell responses to AZD1222 COVID-19 vaccine. The study's findings and limits: Repertoires were obtained solely post-peak T cell response.

Clones were sequenced by immunoSEQ multiplex PCR, and TCRdb holds only the in-frame ones, with some missing. The repertoire holds about 84,000 clones, with 70% to 90% as singletons. V trimming: 3 bases; J trimming: 6 bases; junction bases outside the gene matches: 8. The CDR3 has 16 amino acids. CDR1 SGHTA and CDR2 FQGNSA come from the germline V gene. The rearrangement uses TRBV7-2 and TRBJ1-5, with TRBD1 identical over 10 bases. The source was peripheral blood, collected 28 days after the second AZD1222 dose. The source is an adult who received the AZD1222 COVID-19 vaccine. The CDR3 sequence is CASSFEDRGFGQPQHF. CDR3 DNA: TGTGCCAGCAGCTTCGAGGACAGGGGGTTCGGTCAGCCCCAGCATTTT. Full variable domain (remainder filled in from reference TRBV7-2 and TRBJ1-5): GAGVSQSPSNKVTEKGKDVELRCDPISGHTALYWYRQSLGQGLEFLIYFQGNSAPDKSGLPSDRFSAERTGGSVSTLTIQRTQQEDSAVYLCASSFEDRGFGQPQHFGDGTRLSIL.